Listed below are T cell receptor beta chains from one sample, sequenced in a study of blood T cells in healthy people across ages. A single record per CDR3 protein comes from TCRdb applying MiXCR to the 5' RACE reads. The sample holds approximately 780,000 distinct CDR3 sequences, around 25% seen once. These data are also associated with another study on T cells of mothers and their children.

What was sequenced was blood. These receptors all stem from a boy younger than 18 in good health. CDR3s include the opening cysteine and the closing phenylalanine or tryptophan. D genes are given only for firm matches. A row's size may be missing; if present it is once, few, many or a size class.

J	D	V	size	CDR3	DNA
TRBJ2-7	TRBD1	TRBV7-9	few	CASSLAQGASHEQYF	TGTGCCAGCAGCTTGGCCCAGGGGGCCAGCCACGAGCAGTACTTC
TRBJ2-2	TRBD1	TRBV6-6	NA	CAIKPGQENTGELFF	TGTGCCATCAAACCGGGACAGGAAAACACCGGGGAGCTGTTTTTT
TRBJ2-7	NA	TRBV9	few	CASSAADREGYEQYF	TGTGCCAGCAGCGCCGCAGACAGGGAGGGATACGAGCAGTACTTC
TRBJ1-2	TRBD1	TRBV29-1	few	CSVEGTVGPGYTF	TGCAGCGTTGAGGGGACAGTTGGGCCTGGCTACACCTTC
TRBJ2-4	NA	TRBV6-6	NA	CASSYGSSIAKNIQYF	TGTGCCAGCAGTTACGGCAGTTCAATAGCCAAAAACATTCAGTACTTC
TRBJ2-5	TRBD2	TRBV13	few	CASSLRAGGPGTQYF	TGTGCCAGCAGCTTACGAGCGGGGGGCCCCGGGACCCAGTACTTC
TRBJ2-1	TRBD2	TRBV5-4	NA	CASSLDKRGIYNEQFF	TGTGCCAGCAGCTTGGATAAGCGGGGGATCTACAATGAGCAGTTCTTC
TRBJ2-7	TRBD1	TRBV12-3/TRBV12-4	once	CASYRTGAYEQYF	TGTGCCAGCTATCGGACAGGCGCCTACGAGCAGTACTTC
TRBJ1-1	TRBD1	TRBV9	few	CASSSPRGKGTEAFF	TGTGCCAGCAGCTCCCCCAGGGGGAAGGGAACTGAAGCTTTCTTT
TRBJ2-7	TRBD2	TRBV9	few	CASSPGVGGGTYEQYF	TGTGCCAGCAGCCCGGGGGTCGGCGGGGGAACCTACGAGCAGTACTTC
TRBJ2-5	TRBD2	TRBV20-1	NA	CSASHSGGVRETQYF	TGCAGTGCTAGTCATAGCGGGGGGGTTCGGGAGACCCAGTACTTC
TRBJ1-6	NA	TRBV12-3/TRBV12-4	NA	CASSLRQKNSPLHF	TGTGCCAGCAGTTTAAGACAGAAGAACTCACCCCTCCACTTT
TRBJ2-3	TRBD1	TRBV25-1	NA	CASSESDRKSTDTQYF	TGTGCCAGCAGTGAGTCGGACAGGAAGAGCACAGATACGCAGTATTTT
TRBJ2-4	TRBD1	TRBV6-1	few	CASSEATGGGKNIQYF	TGTGCCAGCAGTGAAGCGACAGGGGGAGGCAAAAACATTCAGTACTTC
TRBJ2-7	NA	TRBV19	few	CASSIMRLTYEQYF	TGTGCCAGTAGTATCATGCGTCTTACCTACGAGCAGTACTTC
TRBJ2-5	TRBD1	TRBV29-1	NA	CSVEGLGQGLGEQYF	TGCAGCGTTGAAGGCCTGGGACAGGGTTTGGGTGAGCAGTACTTC
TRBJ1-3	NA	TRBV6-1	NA	CASSLLGGNTIYF	TGTGCCAGCAGTCTTCTGGGGGGAAACACCATATATTTT
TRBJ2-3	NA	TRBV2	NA	CASRETRNTQYF	TGTGCCAGCAGGGAGACTAGGAATACGCAGTATTTT
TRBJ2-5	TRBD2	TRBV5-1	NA	CASSLELASGQETQYF	TGCGCCAGCAGCTTGGAATTGGCTAGCGGACAAGAGACCCAGTACTTC
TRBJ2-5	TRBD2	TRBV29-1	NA	CSVGRGGEQETQYF	TGCAGCGTTGGTCGCGGGGGGGAGCAAGAGACCCAGTACTTC
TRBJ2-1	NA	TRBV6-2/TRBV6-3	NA	CASTTGASYNEQFF	TGTGCCAGCACCACGGGAGCCTCCTACAATGAGCAGTTCTTC
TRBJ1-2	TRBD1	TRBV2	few	CASRGTGEDGYTF	TGTGCCAGCAGGGGGACAGGGGAGGATGGCTACACCTTC
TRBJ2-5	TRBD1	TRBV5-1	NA	CASSLAPGGTKTQYF	TGCGCCAGCAGCTTGGCGCCAGGGGGTACGAAGACCCAGTACTTC
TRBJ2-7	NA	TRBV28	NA	CASSLPRSYEQYF	TGTGCCAGCAGTTTACCCAGGTCCTACGAGCAGTACTTC
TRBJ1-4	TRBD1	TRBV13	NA	CASSPRDSNEKLFF	TGTGCCAGCAGCCCCCGGGACAGTAATGAAAAACTGTTTTTT
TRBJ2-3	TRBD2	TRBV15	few	CATSRDSGGSADTQYF	TGTGCCACCAGCAGAGATAGCGGGGGAAGCGCAGATACGCAGTATTTT
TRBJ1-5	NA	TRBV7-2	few	CASSLYTGIDQPQHF	TGTGCCAGCAGCTTATATACAGGGATAGATCAGCCCCAGCATTTT
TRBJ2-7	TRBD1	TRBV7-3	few	CASSRVQGAGNEQYF	TGTGCCAGCAGCAGGGTACAGGGGGCTGGGAACGAGCAGTACTTC
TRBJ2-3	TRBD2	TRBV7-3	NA	CASSWGLVPDTQYF	TGTGCCAGCAGCTGGGGACTAGTCCCAGATACGCAGTATTTT
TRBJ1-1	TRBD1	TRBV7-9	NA	CASSLGQGNSF	TGTGCCAGCAGCTTAGGACAGGGCAATTCTTTT
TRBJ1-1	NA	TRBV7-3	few	CASSATGIDTEAFF	TGTGCCAGCAGCGCAACAGGTATCGACACTGAAGCTTTCTTT
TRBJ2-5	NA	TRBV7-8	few	CASSSGGSQYF	TGTGCCAGCAGCTCAGGAGGTTCCCAGTACTTC
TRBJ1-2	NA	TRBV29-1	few	CSVEDRGRYYGYTF	TGCAGCGTTGAAGATCGGGGGCGCTACTATGGCTACACCTTC
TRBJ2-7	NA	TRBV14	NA	CASSQDHDDYEQYF	TGTGCCAGCAGCCAAGATCATGACGACTACGAGCAGTACTTC
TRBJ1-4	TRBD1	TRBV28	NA	CASILRGPLATNEKLFF	TGTGCCAGCATCCTTAGGGGGCCCTTGGCAACTAATGAAAAACTGTTTTTT
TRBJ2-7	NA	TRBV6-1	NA	CASTLRGRGLRKTYEQYF	TGTGCCAGCACTCTAAGGGGCAGGGGCTTGAGAAAAACCTACGAGCAGTACTTC
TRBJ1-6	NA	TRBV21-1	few	CASSKRRQGNSPLHF	TGTGCCAGCAGCAAAAGAAGGCAGGGCAATTCACCCCTCCACTTT
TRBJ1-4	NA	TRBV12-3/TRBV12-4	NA	CASSWEGVGSGSEKLFF	TGTGCCAGCAGCTGGGAAGGAGTGGGTTCTGGTAGTGAAAAACTGTTTTTT
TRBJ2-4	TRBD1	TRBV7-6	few	CASSLTGSTKNIQYF	TGTGCCAGCAGTCTGACAGGGTCGACCAAAAACATTCAGTACTTC
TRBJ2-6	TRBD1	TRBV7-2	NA	CASSLGQGLAGANVLTF	TGTGCCAGCAGCCTCGGACAGGGACTGGCTGGGGCCAACGTCCTGACTTTC
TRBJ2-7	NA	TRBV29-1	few	CSVREGGYEQYF	TGCAGCGTGAGAGAGGGCGGCTACGAGCAGTACTTC
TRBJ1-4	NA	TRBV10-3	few	CAISESKREKLFF	TGTGCCATCAGTGAGTCAAAGAGGGAAAAACTGTTTTTT
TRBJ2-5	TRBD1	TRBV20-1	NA	CSARGRTGTQETQYF	TGCAGTGCTAGGGGAAGGACAGGTACTCAAGAGACCCAGTACTTC
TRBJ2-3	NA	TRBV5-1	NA	CASSLRGIRTDTQYF	TGCGCCAGCAGCTTGAGAGGGATTCGAACAGATACGCAGTATTTT
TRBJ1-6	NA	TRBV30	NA	CAWRLKKGRKIRPLHF	TGTGCCTGGAGGCTAAAAAAGGGGCGCAAAATCCGACCCCTCCACTTT
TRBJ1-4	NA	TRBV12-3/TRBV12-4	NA	CASKPGGLGEKLFF	TGTGCCAGCAAACCGGGAGGGCTGGGTGAAAAACTGTTTTTT
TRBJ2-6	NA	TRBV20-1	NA	CSARLGSGANVLTF	TGCAGTGCTAGATTAGGCTCTGGGGCCAACGTCCTGACTTTC
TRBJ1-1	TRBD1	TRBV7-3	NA	CASSRLGGVNTEAFF	TGTGCCAGCAGTCGACTAGGGGGCGTTAACACTGAAGCTTTCTTT
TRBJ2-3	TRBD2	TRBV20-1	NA	CSARRAGDPDTQYF	TGCAGTGCTAGAAGGGCGGGGGACCCAGATACGCAGTATTTT
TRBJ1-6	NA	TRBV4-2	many	CASSQVGNSPLHF	TGTGCCAGCAGCCAAGTGGGAAATTCACCCCTCCACTTT
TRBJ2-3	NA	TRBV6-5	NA	CASSRVRTQYF	TGTGCCAGCAGCCGGGTGAGGACGCAGTATTTT
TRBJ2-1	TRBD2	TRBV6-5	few	CASSRTGGSYNEQFF	TGTGCCAGCAGTCGTACGGGGGGGTCCTACAATGAGCAGTTCTTC
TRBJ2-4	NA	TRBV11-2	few	CASSLLRAKNIQYF	TGTGCCAGCAGCCTCCTTCGGGCCAAAAACATTCAGTACTTC
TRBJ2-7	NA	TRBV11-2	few	CASSWGIGTAPGITYEQYF	TGTGCCAGCAGCTGGGGGATCGGGACCGCACCGGGCATTACCTACGAGCAGTACTTC
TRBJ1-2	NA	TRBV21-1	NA	CASSKVTKSKGGVPYGYTF	TGTGCCAGCAGCAAAGTAACGAAGTCGAAGGGTGGGGTCCCCTATGGCTACACCTTC
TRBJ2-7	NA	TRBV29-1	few	CSVGGTSSYEQYF	TGCAGCGTTGGTGGGACAAGCTCCTACGAGCAGTACTTC
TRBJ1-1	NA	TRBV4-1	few	CASSQVAKVRNTEAFF	TGCGCCAGCAGCCAAGTGGCCAAAGTCAGGAACACTGAAGCTTTCTTT
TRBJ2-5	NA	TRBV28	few	CASSTGSGGKTQYF	TGTGCCAGCAGCACCGGATCGGGGGGCAAGACCCAGTACTTC
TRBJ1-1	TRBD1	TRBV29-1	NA	CSVGAHRNRGGTEAFF	TGCAGCGTTGGCGCCCACCGGAACAGGGGAGGAACTGAAGCTTTCTTT